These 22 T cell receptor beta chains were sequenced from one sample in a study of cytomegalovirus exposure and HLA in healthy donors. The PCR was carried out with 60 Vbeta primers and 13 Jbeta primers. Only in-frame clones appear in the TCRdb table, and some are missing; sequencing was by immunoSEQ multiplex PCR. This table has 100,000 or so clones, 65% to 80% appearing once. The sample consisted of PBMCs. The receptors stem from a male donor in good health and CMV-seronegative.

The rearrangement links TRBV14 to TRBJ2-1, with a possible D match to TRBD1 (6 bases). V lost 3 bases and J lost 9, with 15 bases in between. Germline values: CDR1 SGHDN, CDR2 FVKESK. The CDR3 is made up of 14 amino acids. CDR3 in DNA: TGTGCCAGCAGCCAGTTAATTCAGGGGAGTGAGCAGTTCTTC. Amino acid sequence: CASSQLIQGSEQFF. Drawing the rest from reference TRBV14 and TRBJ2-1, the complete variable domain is EAGVTQFPSHSVIEKGQTVTLRCDPISGHDNLYWYRRVMGKEIKFLLHFVKESKQDESGMPNNRFLAERTGGTYSTLKVQPAELEDSGVYFCASSQLIQGSEQFFGPGTRLTVL.

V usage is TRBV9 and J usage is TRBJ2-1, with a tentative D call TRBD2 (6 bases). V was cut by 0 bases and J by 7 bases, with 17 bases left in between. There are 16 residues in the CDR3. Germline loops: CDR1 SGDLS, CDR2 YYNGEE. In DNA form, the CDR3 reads TGTGCCAGCAGCGTAGAACGGGGGAAGGGACTTAATGAGCAGTTCTTC. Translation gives CASSVERGKGLNEQFF.

In DNA, the CDR3 is TGCGCCAGCAGTGAGCTGACTAGCGGGACTAATGAGCAGTTCTTC. Protein sequence: CASSELTSGTNEQFF. This chain connects TRBV10-2 to TRBJ2-1, with 11 bases matching TRBD2. This CDR3 is built from 15 residues. The germline V gene encodes CDR1 WSHSY and CDR2 SAAADI. J lost 7 bases, V lost 2 bases, and 4 bases had no gene match.

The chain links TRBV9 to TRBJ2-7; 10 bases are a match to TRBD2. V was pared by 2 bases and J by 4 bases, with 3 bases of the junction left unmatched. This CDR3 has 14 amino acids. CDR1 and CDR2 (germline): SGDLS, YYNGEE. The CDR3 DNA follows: TGTGCCAGCAGCGTCACTAGCGGGATTTACGAGCAGTACTTC. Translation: CASSVTSGIYEQYF.

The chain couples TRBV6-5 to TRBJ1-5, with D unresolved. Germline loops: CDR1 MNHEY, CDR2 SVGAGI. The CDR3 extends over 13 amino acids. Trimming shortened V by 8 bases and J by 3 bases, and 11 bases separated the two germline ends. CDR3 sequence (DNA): TGTGCCAGCCGTAGAGAAGCCAATCAGCCCCAGCATTTT. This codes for CASRREANQPQHF.

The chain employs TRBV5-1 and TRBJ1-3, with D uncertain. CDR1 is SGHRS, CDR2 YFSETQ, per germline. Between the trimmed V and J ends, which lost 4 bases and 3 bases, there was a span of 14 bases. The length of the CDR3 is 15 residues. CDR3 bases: TGCGCCAGCAGCCCCAACACATTCAGTGGAAACACCATATATTTT. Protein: CASSPNTFSGNTIYF.

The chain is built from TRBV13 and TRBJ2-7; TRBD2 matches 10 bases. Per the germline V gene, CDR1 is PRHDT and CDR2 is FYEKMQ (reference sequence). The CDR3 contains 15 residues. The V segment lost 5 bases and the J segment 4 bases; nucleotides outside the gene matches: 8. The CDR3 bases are TGTGCCAGCAGCCTAAACCTAGCGGGAGCTTACGAGCAGTACTTC. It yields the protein CASSLNLAGAYEQYF.

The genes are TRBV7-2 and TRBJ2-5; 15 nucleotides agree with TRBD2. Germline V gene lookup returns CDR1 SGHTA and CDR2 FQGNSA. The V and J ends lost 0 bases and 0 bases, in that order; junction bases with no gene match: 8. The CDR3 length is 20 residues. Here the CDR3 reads CASSLAPGTSGRTYQETQYF. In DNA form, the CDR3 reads TGTGCCAGCAGCTTAGCCCCCGGGACTAGCGGGAGGACGTACCAAGAGACCCAGTACTTC.

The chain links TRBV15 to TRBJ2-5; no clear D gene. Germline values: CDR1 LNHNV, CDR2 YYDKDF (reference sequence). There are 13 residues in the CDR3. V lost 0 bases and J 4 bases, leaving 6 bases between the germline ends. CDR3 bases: TGTGCCACCAGCAGAGATTCAGGAGAGACCCAGTACTTC. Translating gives CATSRDSGETQYF. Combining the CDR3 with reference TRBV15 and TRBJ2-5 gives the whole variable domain DAMVIQNPRYQVTQFGKPVTLSCSQTLNHNVMYWYQQKSSQAPKLLFHYYDKDFNNEADTPDNFQSRRPNTSFCFLDIRSPGLGDTAMYLCATSRDSGETQYFGPGTRLLVL.

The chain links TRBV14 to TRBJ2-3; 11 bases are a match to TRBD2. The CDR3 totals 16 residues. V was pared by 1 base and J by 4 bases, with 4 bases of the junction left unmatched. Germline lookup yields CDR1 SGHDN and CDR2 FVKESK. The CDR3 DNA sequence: TGTGCCAGCAGCCAAGTCCTAGCGGGAGGTGCAGATACGCAGTATTTT. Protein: CASSQVLAGGADTQYF.

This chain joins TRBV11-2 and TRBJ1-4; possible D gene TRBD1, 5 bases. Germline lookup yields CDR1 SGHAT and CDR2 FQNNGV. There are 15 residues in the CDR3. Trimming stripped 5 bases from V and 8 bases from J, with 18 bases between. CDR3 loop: CASSIPEGGGEKLFF. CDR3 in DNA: TGTGCCAGCAGCATCCCGGAGGGCGGGGGGGAAAAACTGTTTTTT.

The CDR3 spells CASSGSTDTQYF. CDR3 nucleotides: TGTGCCAGCAGTGGGAGTACAGATACGCAGTATTTT. The rearrangement links TRBV7-2 to TRBJ2-3, with D possibly matching TRBD2 (5 bases). Germline V gene sequence: CDR1 SGHTA, CDR2 FQGNSA. CDR3 length: 12 residues. V lost 6 bases and J 3 bases, leaving 7 bases between the germline ends.

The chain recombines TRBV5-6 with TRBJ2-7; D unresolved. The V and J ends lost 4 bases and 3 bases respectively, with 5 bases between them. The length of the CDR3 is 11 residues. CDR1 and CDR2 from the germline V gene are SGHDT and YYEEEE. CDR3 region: CASSLIYEQYF. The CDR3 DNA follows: TGTGCCAGCAGCCTTATCTACGAGCAGTACTTC. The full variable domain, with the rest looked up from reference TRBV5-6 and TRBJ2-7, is DAGVTQSPTHLIKTRGQQVTLRCSPKSGHDTVSWYQQALGQGPQFIFQYYEEEERQRGNFPDRFSGHQFPNYSSELNVNALLLGDSALYLCASSLIYEQYFGPGTRLTVT.

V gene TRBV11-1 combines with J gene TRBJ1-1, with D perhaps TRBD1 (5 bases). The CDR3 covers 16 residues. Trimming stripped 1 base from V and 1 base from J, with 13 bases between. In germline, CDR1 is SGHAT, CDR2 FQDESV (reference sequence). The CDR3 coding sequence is TGTGCCAGCAGCTTAGATCTCTGGACATCGAACACTGAAGCTTTCTTT. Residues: CASSLDLWTSNTEAFF.

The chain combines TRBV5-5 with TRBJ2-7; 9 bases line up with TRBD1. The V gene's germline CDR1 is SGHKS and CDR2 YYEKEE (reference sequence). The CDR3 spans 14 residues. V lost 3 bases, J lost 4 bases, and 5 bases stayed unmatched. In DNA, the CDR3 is TGTGCCAGCAGCTCCGGGACAGGGAAATACGAGCAGTACTTC. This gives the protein CASSSGTGKYEQYF.

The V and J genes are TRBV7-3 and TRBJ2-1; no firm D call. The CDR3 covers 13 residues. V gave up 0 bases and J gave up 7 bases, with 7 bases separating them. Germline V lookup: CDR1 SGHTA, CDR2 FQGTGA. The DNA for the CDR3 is TGTGCCAGCAGCTTAACATCTGCGAATGAGCAGTTCTTC. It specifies CASSLTSANEQFF.

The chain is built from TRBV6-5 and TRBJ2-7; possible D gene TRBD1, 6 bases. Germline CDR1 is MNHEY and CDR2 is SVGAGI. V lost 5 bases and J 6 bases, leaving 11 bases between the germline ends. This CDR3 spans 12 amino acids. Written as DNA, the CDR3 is TGTGCCAGCAGTCCTCAGGGGTCCGAGCAGTACTTC. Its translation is CASSPQGSEQYF.

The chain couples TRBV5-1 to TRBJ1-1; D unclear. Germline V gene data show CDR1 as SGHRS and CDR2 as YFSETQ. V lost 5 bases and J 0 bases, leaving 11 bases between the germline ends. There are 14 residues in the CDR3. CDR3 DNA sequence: TGCGCCAGCAGGGGCTCCCTAATGAACACTGAAGCTTTCTTT. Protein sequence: CASRGSLMNTEAFF.

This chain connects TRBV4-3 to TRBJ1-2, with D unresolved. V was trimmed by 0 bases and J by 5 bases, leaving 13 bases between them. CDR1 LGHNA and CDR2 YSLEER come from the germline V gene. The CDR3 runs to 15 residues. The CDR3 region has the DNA TGCGCCAGCAGCCAAGAGAATCACCCAGCGTATGGCTACACCTTC. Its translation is CASSQENHPAYGYTF.

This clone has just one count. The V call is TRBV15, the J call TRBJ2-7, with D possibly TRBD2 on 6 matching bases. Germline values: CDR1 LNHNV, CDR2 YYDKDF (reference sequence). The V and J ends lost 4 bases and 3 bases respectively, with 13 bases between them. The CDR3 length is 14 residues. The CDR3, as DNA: TGTGCCACCAGCAAAGGCTGGGGGGTCTACGAGCAGTACTTC. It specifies CATSKGWGVYEQYF.

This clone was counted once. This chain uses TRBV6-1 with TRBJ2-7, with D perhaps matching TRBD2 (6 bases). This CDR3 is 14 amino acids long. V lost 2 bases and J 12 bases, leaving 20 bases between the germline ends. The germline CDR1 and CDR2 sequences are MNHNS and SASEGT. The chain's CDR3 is CASSENWGRRHRYF. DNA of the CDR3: TGTGCCAGCAGTGAAAATTGGGGGAGGCGACATAGGTACTTC.

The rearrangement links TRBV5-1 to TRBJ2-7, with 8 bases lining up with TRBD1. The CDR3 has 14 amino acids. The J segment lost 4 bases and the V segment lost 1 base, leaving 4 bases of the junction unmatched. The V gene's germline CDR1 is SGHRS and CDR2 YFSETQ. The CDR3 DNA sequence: TGCGCCAGCAGCTTGTGGCAGGGGGCATACGAGCAGTACTTC. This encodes CASSLWQGAYEQYF.